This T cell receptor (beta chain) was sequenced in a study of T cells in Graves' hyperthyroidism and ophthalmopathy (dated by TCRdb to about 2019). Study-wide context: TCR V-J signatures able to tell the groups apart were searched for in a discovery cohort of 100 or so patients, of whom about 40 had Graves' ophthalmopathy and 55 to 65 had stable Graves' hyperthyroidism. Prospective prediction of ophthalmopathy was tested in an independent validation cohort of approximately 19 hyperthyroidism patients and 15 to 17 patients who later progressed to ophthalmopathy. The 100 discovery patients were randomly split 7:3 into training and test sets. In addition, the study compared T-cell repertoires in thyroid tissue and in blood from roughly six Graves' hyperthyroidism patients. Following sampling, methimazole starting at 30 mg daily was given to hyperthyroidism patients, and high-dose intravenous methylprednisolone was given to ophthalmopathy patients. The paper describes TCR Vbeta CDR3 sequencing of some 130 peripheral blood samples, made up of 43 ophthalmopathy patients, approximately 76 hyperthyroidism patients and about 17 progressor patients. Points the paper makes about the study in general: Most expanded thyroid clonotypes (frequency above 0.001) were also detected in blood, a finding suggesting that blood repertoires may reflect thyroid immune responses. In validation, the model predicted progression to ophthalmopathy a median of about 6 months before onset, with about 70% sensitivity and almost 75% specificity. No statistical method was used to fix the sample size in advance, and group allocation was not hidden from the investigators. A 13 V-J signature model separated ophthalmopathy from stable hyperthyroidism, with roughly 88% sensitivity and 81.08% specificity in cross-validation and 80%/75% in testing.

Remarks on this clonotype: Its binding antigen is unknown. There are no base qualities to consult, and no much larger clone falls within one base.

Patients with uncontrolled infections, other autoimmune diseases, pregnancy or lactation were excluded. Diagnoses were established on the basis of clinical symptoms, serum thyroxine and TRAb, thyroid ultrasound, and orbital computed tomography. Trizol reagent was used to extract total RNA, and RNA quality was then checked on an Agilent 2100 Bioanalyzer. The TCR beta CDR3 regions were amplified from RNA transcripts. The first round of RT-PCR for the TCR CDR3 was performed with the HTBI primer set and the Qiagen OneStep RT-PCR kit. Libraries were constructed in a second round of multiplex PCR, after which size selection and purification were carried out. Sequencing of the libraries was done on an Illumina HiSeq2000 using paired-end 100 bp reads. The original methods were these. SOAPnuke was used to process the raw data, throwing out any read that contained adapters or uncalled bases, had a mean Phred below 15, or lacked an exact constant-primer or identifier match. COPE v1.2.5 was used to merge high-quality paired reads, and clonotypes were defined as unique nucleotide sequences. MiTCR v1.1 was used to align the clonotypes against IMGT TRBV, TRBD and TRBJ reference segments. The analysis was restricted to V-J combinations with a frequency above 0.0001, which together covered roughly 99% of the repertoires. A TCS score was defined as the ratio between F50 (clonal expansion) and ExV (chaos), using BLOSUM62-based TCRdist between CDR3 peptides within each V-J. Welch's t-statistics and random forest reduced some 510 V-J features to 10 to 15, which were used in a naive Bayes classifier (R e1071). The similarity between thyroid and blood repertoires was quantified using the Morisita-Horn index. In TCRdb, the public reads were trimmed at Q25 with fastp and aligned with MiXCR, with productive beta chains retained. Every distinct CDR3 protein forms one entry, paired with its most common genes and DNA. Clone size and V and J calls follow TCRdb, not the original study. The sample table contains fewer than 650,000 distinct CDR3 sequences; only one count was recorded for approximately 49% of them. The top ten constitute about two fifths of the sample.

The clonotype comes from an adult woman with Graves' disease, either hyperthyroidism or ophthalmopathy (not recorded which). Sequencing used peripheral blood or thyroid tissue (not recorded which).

The CDR3 sequence is CATSRDPAIETQYF. The DNA sequence follows: TGTGCCACCAGCAGAGATCCGGCTATAGAGACCCAGTACTTC. The sequence joins TRBV15 to TRBJ2-5; no confident D gene assignment can be made. Including cysteine and phenylalanine, the CDR3 has 14 amino acids. Just the 42-base CDR3 DNA is kept, in frame starting at base 1. Trimming costs V 0 bases and J 4 bases, and their ends lie 9 bases apart. Per the germline V gene (reference sequence), LNHNV is the CDR1 and YYDKDF is the CDR2.